What follows are 7 T cell receptor beta chains derived from one specimen sequenced in a study (dated by TCRdb to 2015 to 2017). Tregs were isolated as CD4+CD25+CD127-/low cells. Libraries were built with 5' RACE. Data came from an Illumina MiSeq. In-frame beta chains were kept once TCRdb had trimmed the public reads at Q25 with fastp and called clones with MiXCR. Each entry is one CDR3 protein sequence, shown with its most common DNA and genes. This sample is represented by roughly 45,000 distinct CDR3 sequences; 22% of them were singletons. Roughly 4% of the sample is in the top ten clones. The specimen sequenced was Tregs sorted from a lymph node. The receptors shown here come from a female donor with breast cancer.

J is TRBJ2-3 and V is TRBV6-5; TRBD1 matches at 8 bases. V was clipped by 4 bases and J by 1 base; unmatched bases: 7. Germline CDR1 MNHEY, CDR2 SVGAGI. This CDR3 has 16 amino acids. CDR3 sequence reads: CASSSPDRAGTDTQYF. CDR3 coding DNA: TGTGCCAGCAGTTCCCCGGACAGGGCCGGCACAGATACGCAGTATTTT.

The chain uses TRBV14 and TRBJ2-3; D gene unclear. CDR3 length: 17 residues. CDR1 and CDR2 (germline): SGHDN, FVKESK. The V and J ends lost 1 base and 6 bases respectively, with 20 bases between them. This chain's CDR3 is CASSQARTGPSQDTQYF. CDR3 sequence (DNA): TGTGCCAGCAGCCAAGCGCGCACGGGTCCCTCTCAGGATACGCAGTATTTT.

This clonotype occurred a few times. The rearrangement uses TRBV5-1 and TRBJ2-2; D is possibly TRBD1 (5 bases). The germline V and J ends were trimmed by 0 bases and 3 bases, with 12 bases remaining between them. The CDR3 totals 16 residues. Germline-derived CDR1 and CDR2 are SGHRS and YFSETQ. CDR3 nucleotides: TGCGCCAGCAGCTTGGCGACAGCTACTTACACCGGGGAGCTGTTTTTT. Residues: CASSLATATYTGELFF.

The sample holds a few counts of this clonotype. The chain joins TRBV28 to TRBJ2-1; D unresolved. V lost 6 bases and J 7 bases, leaving 16 bases between the germline ends. CDR3 size: 14 residues. The germline V gene encodes CDR1 MDHEN and CDR2 SYDVKM. CDR3 bases: TGTGCCAGCAGCCATAGCAGGAGACGGAATGAGCAGTTCTTC. Its translation: CASSHSRRRNEQFF.

In its sample, this clonotype was seen a few times. This sequence joins TRBV4-2 and TRBJ2-7; D tentatively reads TRBD1 or TRBD2 (6 bases each). The CDR3 is 15 amino acids. Germline V gives CDR1 LGHNA, CDR2 YNFKEQ. Between the trimmed V and J ends, which lost 3 bases and 7 bases, there was a span of 19 bases. CDR3 coding DNA: TGTGCCAGCAGCCAGGAACGGGGGCCGCTGGGAGAGCAGTACTTC. Its translation: CASSQERGPLGEQYF.

This clonotype appeared many times. This chain uses TRBV20-1 with TRBJ2-7; possibly TRBD1 for D (6 bases). Looked up from germline, CDR1 is DFQATT and CDR2 is SNEGSKA (reference sequence). CDR3 length: 12 residues. The V gene lost 4 bases and the J gene lost 3 bases, with 10 bases spanning the gap. CDR3 nucleotide sequence: TGCAGTGCTACGGACAGAGTCTACGAGCAGTACTTC. The encoded protein is CSATDRVYEQYF.

J is TRBJ2-1 and V is TRBV7-2; the D gene is possibly TRBD2 (7 bases). Germline V gives CDR1 SGHTA, CDR2 FQGNSA. The CDR3 has 15 amino acids. V was cut by 5 bases and J by 0 bases, with 11 bases left in between. The CDR3 nucleotides are TGTGCCAGCAGCCCCGGGGGGCGCTCCTACAATGAGCAGTTCTTC. Translation gives CASSPGGRSYNEQFF.